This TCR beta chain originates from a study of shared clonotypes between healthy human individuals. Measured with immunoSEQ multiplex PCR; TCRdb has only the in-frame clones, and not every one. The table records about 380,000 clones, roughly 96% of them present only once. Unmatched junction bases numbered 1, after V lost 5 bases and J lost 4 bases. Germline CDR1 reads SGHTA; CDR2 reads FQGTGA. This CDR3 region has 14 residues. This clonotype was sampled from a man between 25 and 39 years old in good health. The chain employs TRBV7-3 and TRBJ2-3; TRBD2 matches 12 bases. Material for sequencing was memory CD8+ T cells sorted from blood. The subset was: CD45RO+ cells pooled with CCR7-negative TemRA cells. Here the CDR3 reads CASSLAGGSDTQYF. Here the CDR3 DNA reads TGTGCCAGCAGCCTAGCGGGAGGGTCAGATACGCAGTATTTT.